This T cell receptor (beta chain) comes out of a study of T cell repertoires in cytomegalovirus infection. Study-level background: Indications came from public TCR beta signatures; they pointed to CMV infection and to a matching HLA type. Whole-study results and caveats: People with CMV and the relevant HLA were identified by cumulative public TCR beta family frequency.

Ten or more counts support this clonotype. Its antigen remains unidentified. TCRdb called the reads again in MiXCR, with one record for every CDR3 protein. The repertoire holds 250,000 or so distinct CDR3 sequences, with around an eighth as singletons. There are 14 residues in the CDR3. V was trimmed by 5 bases and J by 1 base, leaving 11 bases between them. Germline lookup yields CDR1 SEHNR and CDR2 FQNEAQ (reference sequence). This sequence was found in a human donor in good health (CMV status not recorded). Some clones in this sample may be carry-over from other donors' samples. The sequenced material came from PBMCs. The chain couples TRBV7-9 to TRBJ1-1, with D uncertain. The CDR3 coding sequence is TGTGCCAGCAGCGCACAGTTCCAGAACACTGAAGCTTTCTTT. This sequence encodes CASSAQFQNTEAFF.